This entry lists 3 T cell receptor beta chains sequenced from one sample in a study of beta chain features in type 1 diabetes. These receptors lack a known antigen. Broader study findings: A moderate, significant TCRB CDR3 shortening appeared in type 1 diabetes across four CD4+ subsets.

Every bit of the isolated RNA underwent reverse transcription, so sequencing read expressed TCRB transcripts. The method was immunoSEQ multiplex PCR; TCRdb's version includes in-frame clones alone and lacks a portion of them. The sample shows hundreds of thousands of clones, roughly 12% of them seen only once. Sequencing used naive CD4+ T cells from blood. The receptors were gathered from a man aged 18 to 35 with type 1 diabetes.

This clone has a handful of counts. The chain joins TRBV29-1 to TRBJ1-1; no definite D call. In germline, CDR1 is SQVTM, CDR2 ANQGSEA. V lost 6 bases and J lost 0, with 8 bases in between. This CDR3 comprises 12 residues. CDR3 amino acids: CSVKAVNTEAFF. As DNA, the CDR3 is TGCAGCGTAAAGGCAGTGAACACTGAAGCTTTCTTT.

Concerning this clone: This same CDR3 is encoded by further DNA sequences in the sample. The genes are TRBV28 and TRBJ2-5, with D hard to call. The CDR3 loop spans 12 amino acids. V gave up 6 bases and J gave up 4 bases, with 9 bases separating them. Germline V gene lookup returns CDR1 MDHEN and CDR2 SYDVKM. CDR3 bases: TGTGCCAGCAGCCCAGGCCGAGAGACCCAGTACTTC. It yields the protein CASSPGRETQYF.

The table lists this clone with a few counts. The chain uses TRBV9 and TRBJ1-1; D gene ambiguous. This CDR3 has 13 amino acids. The germline gives CDR1 SGDLS, CDR2 YYNGEE. V lost 7 bases to trimming and J lost 1 base, with 11 bases between them. CDR3 protein: CASQQGWNTEAFF. CDR3 coding DNA: TGTGCCAGCCAGCAAGGCTGGAACACTGAAGCTTTCTTT. The full variable domain, rest sourced from reference TRBV9 and TRBJ1-1, is DSGVTQTPKHLITATGQRVTLRCSPRSGDLSVYWYQQSLDQGLQFLIQYYNGEERAKGNILERFSAQQFPDLHSELNLSSLELGDSALYFCASQQGWNTEAFFGQGTRLTVV.